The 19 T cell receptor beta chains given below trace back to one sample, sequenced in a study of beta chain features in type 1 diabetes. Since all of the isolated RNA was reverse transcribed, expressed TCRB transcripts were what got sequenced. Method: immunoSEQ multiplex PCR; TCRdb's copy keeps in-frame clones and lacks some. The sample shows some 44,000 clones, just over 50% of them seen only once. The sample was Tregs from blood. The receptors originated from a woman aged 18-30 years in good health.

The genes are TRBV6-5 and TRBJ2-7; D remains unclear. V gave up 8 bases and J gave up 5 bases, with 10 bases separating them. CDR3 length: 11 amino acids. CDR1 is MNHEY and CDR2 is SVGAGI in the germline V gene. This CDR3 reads CASFFVDEQYF. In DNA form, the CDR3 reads TGTGCCAGCTTCTTTGTAGACGAGCAGTACTTC.

CDR3 coding DNA: TGTGCCAGCTCAGGGGACAGGGGGCCGAACACTGAAGCTTTCTTT. Its translation is CASSGDRGPNTEAFF. V and J are TRBV18 and TRBJ1-1; 12 nucleotides align to TRBD1. After removal of 5 bases from V and 1 base from J, the junction contained 2 bases not matched to a gene. This CDR3 is 15 amino acids long. Germline V gives CDR1 KGHSH, CDR2 LQKENI.

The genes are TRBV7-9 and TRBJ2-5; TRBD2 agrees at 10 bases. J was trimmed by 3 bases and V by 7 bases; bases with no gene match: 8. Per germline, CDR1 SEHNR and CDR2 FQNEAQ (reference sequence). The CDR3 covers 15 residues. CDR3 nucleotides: TGTGCCAGCACCCGGACTAGCGGAGATAAAGAGACCCAGTACTTC. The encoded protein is CASTRTSGDKETQYF.

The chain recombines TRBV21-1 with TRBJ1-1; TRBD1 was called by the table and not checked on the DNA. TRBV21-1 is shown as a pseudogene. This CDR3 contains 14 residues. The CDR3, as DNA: TGTGCCAGCACCTCAAAAAGGGGCTGGACTGAAGCTTTCTTT. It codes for CASTSKRGWTEAFF.

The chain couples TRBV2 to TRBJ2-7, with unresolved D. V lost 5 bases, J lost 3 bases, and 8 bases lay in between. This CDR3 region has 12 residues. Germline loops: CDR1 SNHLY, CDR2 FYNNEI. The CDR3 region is CASSRQVYEQYF. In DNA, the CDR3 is TGTGCCAGCAGTCGGCAGGTCTACGAGCAGTACTTC.

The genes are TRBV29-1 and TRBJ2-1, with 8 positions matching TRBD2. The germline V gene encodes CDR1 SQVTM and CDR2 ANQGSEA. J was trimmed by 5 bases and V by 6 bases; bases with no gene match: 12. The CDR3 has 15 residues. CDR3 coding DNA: TGCAGCGTCGAACCGGGACTAGGAGGTAACAATGAGCAGTTCTTC. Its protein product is CSVEPGLGGNNEQFF.

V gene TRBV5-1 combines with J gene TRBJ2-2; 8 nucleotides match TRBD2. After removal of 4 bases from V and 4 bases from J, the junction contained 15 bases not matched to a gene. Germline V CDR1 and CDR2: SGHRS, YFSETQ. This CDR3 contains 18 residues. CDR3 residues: CASSQTSLGLARTGELFF. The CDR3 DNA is TGCGCCAGCAGCCAGACCTCTTTAGGACTAGCTCGCACCGGGGAGCTGTTTTTT.

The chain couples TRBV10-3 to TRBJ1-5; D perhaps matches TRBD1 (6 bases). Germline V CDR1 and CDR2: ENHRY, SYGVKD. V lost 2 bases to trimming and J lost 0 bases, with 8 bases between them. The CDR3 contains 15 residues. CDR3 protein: CAISEGQYSNQPQHF. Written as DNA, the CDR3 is TGTGCCATCAGTGAGGGACAGTATAGCAATCAGCCCCAGCATTTT.

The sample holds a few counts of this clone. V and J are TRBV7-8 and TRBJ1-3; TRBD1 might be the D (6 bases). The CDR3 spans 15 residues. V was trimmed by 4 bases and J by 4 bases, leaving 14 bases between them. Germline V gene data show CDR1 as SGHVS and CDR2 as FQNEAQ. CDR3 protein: CASSSMGHLGNTIYF. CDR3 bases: TGTGCCAGCAGCTCTATGGGACACCTCGGAAACACCATATATTTT.

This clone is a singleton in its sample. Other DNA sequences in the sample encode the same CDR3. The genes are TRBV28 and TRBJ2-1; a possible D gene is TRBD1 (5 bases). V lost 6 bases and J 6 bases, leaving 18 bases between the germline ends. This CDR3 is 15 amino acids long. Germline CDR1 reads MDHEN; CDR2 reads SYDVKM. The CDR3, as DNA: TGTGCCAGCAGCCCCTCGTGGCAGGGCGTCAATGAGCAGTTCTTC. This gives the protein CASSPSWQGVNEQFF.

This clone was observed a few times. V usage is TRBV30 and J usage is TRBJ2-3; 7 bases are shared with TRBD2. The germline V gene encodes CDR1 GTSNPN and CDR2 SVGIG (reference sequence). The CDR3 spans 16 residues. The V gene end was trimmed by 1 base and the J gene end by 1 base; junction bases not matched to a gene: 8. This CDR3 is CAWSDRAGLGTDTQYF. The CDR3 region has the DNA TGTGCCTGGAGTGACCGAGCGGGATTGGGCACAGATACGCAGTATTTT.

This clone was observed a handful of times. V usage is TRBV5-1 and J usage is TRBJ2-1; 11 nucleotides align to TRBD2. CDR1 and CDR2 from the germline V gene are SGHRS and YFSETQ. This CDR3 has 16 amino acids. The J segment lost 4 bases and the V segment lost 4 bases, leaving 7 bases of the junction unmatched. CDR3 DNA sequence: TGCGCCAGCAGCCTTTCCGGGACTAGCGGATACAATGAGCAGTTCTTC. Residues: CASSLSGTSGYNEQFF.

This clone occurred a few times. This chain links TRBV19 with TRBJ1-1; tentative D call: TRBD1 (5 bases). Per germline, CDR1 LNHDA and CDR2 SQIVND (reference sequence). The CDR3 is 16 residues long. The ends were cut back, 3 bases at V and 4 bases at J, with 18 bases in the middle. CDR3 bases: TGTGCCAGTAGTATCTCTGCCAGGGCGAAGACCACTGAAGCTTTCTTT. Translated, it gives CASSISARAKTTEAFF.

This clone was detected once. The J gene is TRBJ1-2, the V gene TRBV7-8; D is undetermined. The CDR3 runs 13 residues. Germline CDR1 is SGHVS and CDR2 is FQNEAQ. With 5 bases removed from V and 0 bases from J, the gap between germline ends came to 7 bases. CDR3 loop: CASSARANYGYTF. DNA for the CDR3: TGTGCCAGCAGCGCCCGAGCTAACTATGGCTACACCTTC.

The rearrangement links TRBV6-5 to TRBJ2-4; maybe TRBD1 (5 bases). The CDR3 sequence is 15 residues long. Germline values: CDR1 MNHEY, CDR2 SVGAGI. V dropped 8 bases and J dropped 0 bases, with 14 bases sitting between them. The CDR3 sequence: CASQQTGLAKNIQYF. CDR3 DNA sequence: TGTGCCAGCCAACAAACAGGATTAGCCAAAAACATTCAGTACTTC.

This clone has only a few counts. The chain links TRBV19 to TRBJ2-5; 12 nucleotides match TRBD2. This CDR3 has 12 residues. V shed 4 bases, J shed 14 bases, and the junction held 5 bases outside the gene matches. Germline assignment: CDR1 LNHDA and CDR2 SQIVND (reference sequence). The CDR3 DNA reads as TGTGCCAGTAGTACCCCGACTAGCGGGAGATACTTC. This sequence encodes CASSTPTSGRYF. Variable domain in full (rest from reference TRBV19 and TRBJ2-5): DGGITQSPKYLFRKEGQNVTLSCEQNLNHDAMYWYRQDPGQGLRLIYYSQIVNDFQKGDIAEGYSVSREKKESFPLTVTSAQKNPTAFYLCASSTPTSGRYFGPGTRLLVL.

CDR3 coding DNA: TGCAGCGTTGGGGGTCGCAGGGGTCGGTTGATGGCTTTCTTT. Translating it yields CSVGGRRGRLMAFF. The chain employs TRBV29-1 and TRBJ1-1, with D possibly being TRBD1 (6 bases). This CDR3 spans 14 amino acids. The germline V and J ends were trimmed by 4 bases and 11 bases, with 23 bases remaining between them. The germline V gene has CDR1 SQVTM and CDR2 ANQGSEA.

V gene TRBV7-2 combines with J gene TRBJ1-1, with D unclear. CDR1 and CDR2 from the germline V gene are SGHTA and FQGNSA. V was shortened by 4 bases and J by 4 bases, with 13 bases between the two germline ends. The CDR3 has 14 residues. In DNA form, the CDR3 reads TGTGCCAGCAGCTCAGAGGGAATGCCCACTGAAGCTTTCTTT. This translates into CASSSEGMPTEAFF.

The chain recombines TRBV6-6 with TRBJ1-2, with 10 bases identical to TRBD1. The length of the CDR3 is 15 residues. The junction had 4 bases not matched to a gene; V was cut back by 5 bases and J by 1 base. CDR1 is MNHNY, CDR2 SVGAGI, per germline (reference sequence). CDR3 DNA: TGTGCCAGCAGTCGGACAGGGGGTTTTAACTATGGCTACACCTTC. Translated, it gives CASSRTGGFNYGYTF.